This T cell receptor (beta chain) originates from a study of blood T cell repertoires in COVID-19. Turning to the study itself: Samples taken during acute and convalescent COVID-19 were collected in the United States, Italy and Spain. PBMCs, B-cell-depleted T cells, or T cells were the source of the cDNA or gDNA that made up the material.

This clone was found a few times. The CDR3 consists of 15 residues. The V and J ends lost 5 bases and 2 bases, in that order; junction bases with no gene match: 6. Germline V lookup: CDR1 MRHNA, CDR2 SNTAGT. The data were produced by immunoSEQ multiplex PCR, yet TCRdb's version contains in-frame clones alone and is incomplete. This sample carries under 300,000 clones, over 80% of them seen once, and the ten largest clones take roughly 2%. Sequenced material: peripheral blood. This sequence originates from a man in his thirties or forties who had recovered from COVID-19. This chain connects TRBV6-4 to TRBJ2-3, with 8 bases that match TRBD1. CDR3 region: CASSCRDRFTDTQYF. The CDR3 nucleotides read TGTGCCAGCAGTTGCCGGGACAGGTTCACAGATACGCAGTATTTT.